Presented here are 2 T cell receptor beta chains from one specimen sequenced in a study of blood T cell repertoires in COVID-19. This table comes from immunoSEQ multiplex PCR, and its TCRdb copy is limited to in-frame clones, with some not included. The table has 85,000 to 100,000 clones, about nine tenths seen once. Sequencing was done on a sample of peripheral blood. The receptors here all came from a man aged 60 to 69 with acute or convalescent COVID-19.

The CDR3 reads CAWSVTVDYGYTF. The CDR3 DNA is TGTGCCTGGAGTGTAACCGTAGACTATGGCTACACCTTC. V is TRBV30 and J is TRBJ1-2, with no clear D. This CDR3 has 13 amino acids. Germline V lookup: CDR1 GTSNPN, CDR2 SVGIG (reference sequence). V lost 0 bases and J 3 bases, leaving 8 bases between the germline ends.

There are a few counts of this clone. CDR3 sequence reads: CASSEWGQGSGNTIYF. The CDR3 nucleotides read TGTGCCAGCAGTGAATGGGGCCAGGGCTCTGGAAACACCATATATTTT. The chain couples TRBV2 to TRBJ1-3; a weak D match, TRBD1 (5 bases). CDR1 is SNHLY and CDR2 is FYNNEI in the germline V gene. The V and J ends lost 2 bases and 0 bases respectively, with 11 bases between them. The CDR3 covers 16 residues.